This is a list of T cell receptor beta chains from one sample in a study of T cells in Graves' hyperthyroidism and ophthalmopathy. TCRdb processed the multiplex PCR reads anew with MiXCR; each CDR3 protein has one entry. The sample shows 620,000 or so distinct CDR3 sequences, more than 14% of them seen only once. Sequencing input: blood. The receptors were gathered from a woman between 45 and 60 years old with Graves' ophthalmopathy. CDR3s include the opening cysteine and the closing phenylalanine or tryptophan.

V gene: TRBV30
CDR3 protein: CAGTRQGAFGAFF

V gene: TRBV2
CDR3 protein: CASSWAEYNEQFF

V gene: TRBV5-1
CDR3 protein: CASSLATTGKAGELFF

V gene: TRBV5-1
CDR3 protein: CASSLALTSTGELFF

V gene: TRBV10-3
CDR3 protein: CAIARTGTDEKLFF

V gene: TRBV3-1
CDR3 protein: CASSPLRRNRAGVNTEAFF

V gene: TRBV5-1
CDR3 protein: CASSYLPFGLAGEREFPDTQYF

V gene: TRBV7-9
CDR3 protein: CASSQRSGRDNEQFF

V gene: TRBV7-6
CDR3 protein: CASSLSEAGGETGELFF

V gene: TRBV11-3
CDR3 protein: CASSPSYNSPLHF

V gene: TRBV2
CDR3 protein: CASSERLAGIYEQYF

V gene: TRBV6-1
CDR3 protein: CASRLGWASGADTQYF

V gene: TRBV28
CDR3 protein: CASSFAVSGRYEQYF